This T cell receptor (beta chain) was sequenced in a study of blood T cell repertoires in COVID-19 (dated by TCRdb to 2020 to 2021). For context, the study as a whole: Collaborator samples came from the United States, Italy and Spain and covered acute and convalescent phases of COVID-19. The prospective study material was composed of cDNA or gDNA derived from T cells, B-cell-depleted T cells, or PBMCs. The samples were drawn from the first 160 participants of the ongoing ImmuneRACE study and from 1,200 or so subjects provided by 6 global collaborators. Subjects who had been exposed to COVID-19, were actively infected with it, or had recovered from it provided the deeply sampled blood TCRbeta repertoires that made up the dataset. Sample metadata almost always included a de-identified subject ID, COVID-19 status, age in years and sex. Where HLA class I and class II types were available, the types were taken from metadata supplied by the sample provider, not from assay-based typing. The repertoires were released in a freely available public database intended as a resource for research on the immune response to SARS-CoV-2.

TCRbeta CDR3 regions were amplified from genomic DNA using the immunoSEQ Assay, a bias-controlled multiplex PCR. Regarding the original processing steps: The number of nucleated cells in each sample was estimated from the amplification of reference gene primers within the assay. To quantify the absolute abundance of each unique TCRbeta CDR3 rearrangement, sequence reads were collapsed and filtered. For each sample, productive Simpson clonality was calculated by taking the square root of Simpson's diversity index across productive rearrangements. TCRdb took this table from immuneACCESS and kept in-frame rearrangements with V and J called. Such tables lack part of the clones; where checked against another copy, unresolved V genes explain under half of the gap, and the rest is unexplained. D and trimming were read from the DNA, whereas the V and J calls and clone size are those reported in that table. Here the sample has 150,000 to 250,000 clones; 87% occur a single time. The ten biggest clones cover 2% to 2.5% of the sample.

Participants in the prospective study were aged about 18 to 90 years, lived in about two dozen United States geographic areas, and enrolled through a virtual design. In the prospective study, participants were assigned to cohorts based on the clinical history participants reported in a screening survey and a study questionnaire. Recovered participants in ImmuneRACE Cohort 3 were defined as having two consecutive negative NP/OP PCR tests, clearance from a healthcare professional, or resolution of symptoms. In the prospective study, mobile phlebotomists collected whole blood, serum and a nasopharyngeal or oropharyngeal swab from each participant. Prospective study participants could optionally give additional blood draws and questionnaires over an approximately two-month period. Prospective study blood samples were shipped either frozen or at room temperature before DNA extraction. The CDR3 goes from the cysteine to the phenylalanine over 13 residues. Only the CDR3 region is kept as DNA, spanning 39 bases read in frame from base 1. As encoded in the germline V gene, CDR1 is SGHDT while CDR2 is YYEEEE. V ends up 4 bases short and J 5 bases short, with an unmatched junction base count of 5.

On the study overall, not on this receptor specifically: The quantity of clinical and demographic metadata differed by source and by participant and was supplied without curation.

Of note for this clone: No antigen is known for it. No quality values exist for individual bases; no much larger clone is one base distant.

The rearrangement combines TRBV5-6 with TRBJ1-2, and TRBD1 matches 7 of the central bases. This TCR was recovered from a woman aged 25-40 years who had recovered from COVID-19. The sequenced sample was PBMCs or T cells enriched from blood (not recorded which). In nucleotide form, the sequence is TGTGCCAGCAGCACGGGACAGACATATGGCTACACCTTC. This translates into CASSTGQTYGYTF.